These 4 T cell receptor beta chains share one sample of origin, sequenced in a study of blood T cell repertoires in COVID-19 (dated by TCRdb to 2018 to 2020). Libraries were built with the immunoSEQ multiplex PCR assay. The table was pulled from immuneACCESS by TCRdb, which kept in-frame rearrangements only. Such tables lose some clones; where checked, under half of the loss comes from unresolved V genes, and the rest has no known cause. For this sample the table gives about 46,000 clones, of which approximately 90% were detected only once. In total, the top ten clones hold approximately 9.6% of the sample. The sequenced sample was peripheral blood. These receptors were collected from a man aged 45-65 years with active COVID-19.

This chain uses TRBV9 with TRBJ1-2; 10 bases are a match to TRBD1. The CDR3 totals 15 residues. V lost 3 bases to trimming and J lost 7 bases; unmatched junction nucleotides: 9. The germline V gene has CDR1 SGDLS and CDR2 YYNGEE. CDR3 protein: CASSEQGTGEGGYTF. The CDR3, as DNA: TGTGCCAGCAGCGAGCAAGGGACAGGGGAAGGTGGCTACACCTTC. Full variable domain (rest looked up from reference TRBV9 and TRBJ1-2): DSGVTQTPKHLITATGQRVTLRCSPRSGDLSVYWYQQSLDQGLQFLIQYYNGEERAKGNILERFSAQQFPDLHSELNLSSLELGDSALYFCASSEQGTGEGGYTFGSGTRLTVV.

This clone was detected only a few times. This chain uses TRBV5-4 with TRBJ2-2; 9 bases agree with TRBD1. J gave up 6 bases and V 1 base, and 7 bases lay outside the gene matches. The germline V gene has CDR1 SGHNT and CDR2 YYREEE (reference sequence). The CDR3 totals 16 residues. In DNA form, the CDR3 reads TGTGCCAGCAGCTTGACGGGGACAGGGTGGCCCGGGGAGCTGTTTTTT. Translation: CASSLTGTGWPGELFF.

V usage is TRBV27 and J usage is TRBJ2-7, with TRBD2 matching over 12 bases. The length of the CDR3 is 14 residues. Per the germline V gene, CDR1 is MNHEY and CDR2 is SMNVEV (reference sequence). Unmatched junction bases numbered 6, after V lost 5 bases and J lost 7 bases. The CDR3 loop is CASSRAGLAGEQYF. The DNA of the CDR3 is TGTGCCAGCAGTCGAGCCGGACTAGCGGGAGAGCAGTACTTC.

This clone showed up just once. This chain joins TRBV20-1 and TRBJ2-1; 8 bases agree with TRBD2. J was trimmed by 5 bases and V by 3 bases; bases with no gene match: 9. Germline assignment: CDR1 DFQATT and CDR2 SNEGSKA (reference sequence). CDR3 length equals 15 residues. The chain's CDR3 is CSASDLAGRDNEQFF. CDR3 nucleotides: TGCAGTGCTAGTGACTTAGCGGGGCGAGACAATGAGCAGTTCTTC.